The rows below give T cell receptor beta chains drawn from one sample of a study of T cell repertoires in cytomegalovirus infection. TCRdb re-derived calls from the reads in MiXCR, one entry per CDR3 protein. The data hold 50,000 to 65,000 distinct CDR3 sequences, with around 18% observed a single time. For these receptors, no antigen is known. The source material was CD8+ T cells from cultured PBMCs, sampled from culture after CMV antigen stimulation. These TCRs come from a human donor in good health (CMV status not recorded). Some clones in this sample may be carry-over from other donors' samples. The CDR3 runs from the conserved cysteine through the conserved F or W. D genes are given only for firm matches. The listing skips clone size in some rows; elsewhere it reads once, few, many or a size class.

TRBD2	TRBV12-3/TRBV12-4	TRBJ2-3	14	few	TGTGCCAGCAGCCCCGGACCGCGGGGGGATACGCAGTATTTT	CASSPGPRGDTQYF
NA	TRBV19	TRBJ2-1	13	many	TGTGCCAGTAGTCTCGGGCTTTACAATGAGCAGTTCTTC	CASSLGLYNEQFF
TRBD2	TRBV7-2	TRBJ2-5	15	NA	TGTGCCAGCAGCTTTAGCGGGAGTCGGCAAGAGACCCAGTACTTC	CASSFSGSRQETQYF
NA	TRBV19	TRBJ1-3	13	NA	TGTGCCAGTAGTATTGGTCTTGAAAACACCATATATTTT	CASSIGLENTIYF
NA	TRBV12-3/TRBV12-4	TRBJ1-1	13	NA	TGTGCCAGCAGTCTACCCTGGAACACTGAAGCTTTCTTT	CASSLPWNTEAFF
NA	TRBV5-5	TRBJ1-1	16	NA	TGTGCCAGCAGCTTGGCCCCGGGACGGGTGAACACTGAAGCTTTCTTT	CASSLAPGRVNTEAFF
NA	TRBV19	TRBJ2-1	15	NA	TGTGCCAGTAGTATAGCGGGGGCTTCCTACAATGAGCAGTTCTTC	CASSIAGASYNEQFF
NA	TRBV20-1	TRBJ2-2	13	NA	TGCAGTGCTAGGGACGGGAACACCGGGGAGCTGTTTTTT	CSARDGNTGELFF
NA	TRBV12-3/TRBV12-4	TRBJ2-7	13	NA	TGTGCCAGCACCCTAGCCCCAGGCTACGAGCAGTACTTC	CASTLAPGYEQYF
NA	TRBV20-1	TRBJ2-4	11	NA	TGCAGTGCTAGAGAGGGCAGGGTGGAGTACTTC	CSAREGRVEYF
TRBD1	TRBV6-6	TRBJ1-2	16	NA	TGTGACAGCAGTTACTCGACGACAGGGTCCACTCCCGGCTACACCTTC	CDSSYSTTGSTPGYTF
TRBD1	TRBV19	TRBJ2-1	14	NA	TGTGCCAGTAGTCACAGGGGCTCCTACAATGAGCAGTTCTTC	CASSHRGSYNEQFF
NA	TRBV29-1	TRBJ1-1	11	NA	TGCAGCGTTGCTTCCGAAATTAAAGCTTTCTTT	CSVASEIKAFF
NA	TRBV6-2/TRBV6-3	TRBJ1-5	14	NA	TGTGCCAGCAGGACCCGCGGACACAATCAGCCCCAGCATTTT	CASRTRGHNQPQHF
NA	TRBV7-6	TRBJ2-3	14	many	TGTGCCAGCAGCTTACTAGCCAAGACAGATACGCAGTATTTT	CASSLLAKTDTQYF
NA	TRBV28	TRBJ1-5	13	NA	TGTGCCAGCGCAGGACGGGGCAATCAGCCCCAGCATTTT	CASAGRGNQPQHF
TRBD2	TRBV11-2	TRBJ2-1	16	many	TGTGCCAGCAGCCCCCCAGGAGCGGGGGGGTCCGGTGAGCAGTTCTTC	CASSPPGAGGSGEQFF
NA	TRBV4-3	TRBJ2-3	19	NA	TGCGCCAGCAGCCAAGATACTGACATGGGAGGCGGCACAACAGATACGCAGTATTTT	CASSQDTDMGGGTTDTQYF
TRBD1	TRBV12-5	TRBJ2-1	16	NA	TGTGCTAGTGCTTTAGGTGGAAGGGGACAGGGCAATGAGCAGTTCTTC	CASALGGRGQGNEQFF
TRBD1	TRBV7-9	TRBJ1-2	15	NA	TGTGCCAGCACCAATAGACAGGGGCCAAACTATGGCTACACCTTC	CASTNRQGPNYGYTF
NA	TRBV7-9	TRBJ2-2	14	NA	TGTGCCAGCAGCTCCCCAACGGGACCCGGGGAGCTGTTTTTT	CASSSPTGPGELFF
TRBD2	TRBV27	TRBJ2-2	18	NA	TGTGCCAGCAGAAATTATCTAGCGGGAGAGCCGCCGGACGGGGAGCTGTTTTTT	CASRNYLAGEPPDGELFF
TRBD2	TRBV7-9	TRBJ2-1	14	few	TGTGCCAGCAGCTTAGGTAGCGGGAGGAATGAGCAGTTCTTC	CASSLGSGRNEQFF
TRBD2	TRBV9	TRBJ2-1	15	few	TGTGCCAGCAGCGTATCCGGGGGGGCCCACAATGAGCAGTTCTTC	CASSVSGGAHNEQFF
NA	TRBV7-8	TRBJ2-1	11	few	TGTGCCAGCAGCTCCGGAACCGCGAAGTTCTTC	CASSSGTAKFF
NA	TRBV11-2	TRBJ1-2	16	NA	TGTGCCAGCAGCTTCCCTCAACATTCACAGGGCTATGGCTACACCTTC	CASSFPQHSQGYGYTF
NA	TRBV12-3/TRBV12-4	TRBJ1-2	16	NA	TGTGCCAGCAGACTCAAGGACGAGCCATTTAACTATGGCTACACCTTC	CASRLKDEPFNYGYTF
NA	TRBV15	TRBJ2-2	17	NA	TGTGCCACCAGCGGAGAGGAGGAGGTCTTGAACACCGGGGAGCTGTTTTTT	CATSGEEEVLNTGELFF
TRBD1	TRBV19	TRBJ2-1	13	once	TGTGCCAGTAGTATGGGACAGGGTCGTGAGCAGTTCTTC	CASSMGQGREQFF
NA	TRBV6-2/TRBV6-3	TRBJ2-7	15	NA	TGTGCCAGCACCGAAAGGACCTACAGGGCAGGCGAGCAGTACTTC	CASTERTYRAGEQYF
TRBD1	TRBV5-4	TRBJ1-1	14	NA	TGTGCCAGCAGCTTGGGCCAGGGGGTCACTGAAGCTTTCTTT	CASSLGQGVTEAFF
TRBD1	TRBV19	TRBJ2-1	15	few	TGTGCCAGTAGTCGCTCAGGGGGCTCGAACAATGAGCAGTTCTTC	CASSRSGGSNNEQFF
NA	TRBV7-2	TRBJ1-1	15	few	TGTGCCAGCAGCTTAGCAGGGTCGGGGGGCTCTGAAGCTTTCTTT	CASSLAGSGGSEAFF
TRBD2	TRBV7-9	TRBJ2-5	15	NA	TGTGCCAGCGGGCCGGGACTAGCGGGAGTAGAGACCCAGTACTTC	CASGPGLAGVETQYF
NA	TRBV7-9	TRBJ2-1	14	many	TGTGCCAGCAGCTTAGCGGGCTCCTACAATGAGCAGTTCTTC	CASSLAGSYNEQFF
NA	TRBV6-2/TRBV6-3	TRBJ2-3	14	many	TGTGCCAGCTCATTAGCGTGGGGCACAGATACGCAGTATTTT	CASSLAWGTDTQYF
TRBD2	TRBV7-8	TRBJ2-3	17	few	TGTGCCAGCAGCTTAATGCAGGCGGGGGGGCTGCCAGATACGCAGTATTTT	CASSLMQAGGLPDTQYF
NA	TRBV29-1	TRBJ2-5	14	few	TGCAGCGTCGTCCAGGGAGGTCGGGAAGAGACCCAGTACTTC	CSVVQGGREETQYF
NA	TRBV6-1	TRBJ2-3	12	NA	TGTGCCAGCAGCGACCCTCGGGATACGCAGTATTTT	CASSDPRDTQYF
NA	TRBV6-5	TRBJ1-1	16	few	TGTGCCAGCAGTTACTCCTTCAGGGGCGCAAACACTGAAGCTTTCTTT	CASSYSFRGANTEAFF
TRBD2	TRBV2	TRBJ2-7	11	NA	TGTGCCAGCATGGGAGGGAACGAGCAGTACTTC	CASMGGNEQYF
TRBD1	TRBV7-2	TRBJ1-1	14	NA	TGTGCCAGCAGACTAGCGAGGGACAGACCTGAAGCTTTCTTT	CASRLARDRPEAFF
NA	TRBV27	TRBJ1-1	14	NA	TGTGCCAGCAGTTTATCGTCCAGGAACACTGAAGCTTTCTTT	CASSLSSRNTEAFF
NA	TRBV12-3/TRBV12-4	TRBJ1-5	16	NA	TGTGCCAGCAGCCTACGACCCTTGGCTGCCGATCAGCCCCAGCATTTT	CASSLRPLAADQPQHF
NA	TRBV6-6	TRBJ2-7	14	NA	TGTGCCAGCCTGAAAAGATCTAGCTCCTACGAGCAGTACTTC	CASLKRSSSYEQYF
NA	TRBV4-1	TRBJ2-1	13	NA	TGCGCCAGCAGCCAAATTTCTAGCAATGAGCAGTTCTTC	CASSQISSNEQFF
NA	TRBV11-1	TRBJ2-5	12	NA	TGTGCCAGCAGCTTATTCCAAGAGACCCAGTACTTC	CASSLFQETQYF
NA	TRBV2	TRBJ1-2	14	NA	TGTGCCAGCAGTGAATTCAGGGCTCCGGAAGGCTACACCTTC	CASSEFRAPEGYTF
TRBD2	TRBV7-2	TRBJ2-7	15	NA	TGTGCCAGCAGCTTCCCCGGGACTAGGCACCACGAGCAGTACTTC	CASSFPGTRHHEQYF
NA	TRBV9	TRBJ1-1	16	many	TGTGCCAGCAGCGCCGCCCGGGACTCGCTGAACACTGAAGCTTTCTTT	CASSAARDSLNTEAFF
TRBD2	TRBV7-9	TRBJ2-7	14	NA	TGTGCCAGCAGTCTCGAGCGGGAGGGTGACGAGCAGTACTTC	CASSLEREGDEQYF
TRBD1	TRBV6-6	TRBJ1-3	17	NA	TGTGCCAGCAGTTACCCAGGACAGGGTCTCTCTGGAAACACCATATATTTT	CASSYPGQGLSGNTIYF
NA	TRBV7-2	TRBJ1-3	11	NA	TGTGCCAGCCGGTACGGAAACACCATATATTTT	CASRYGNTIYF
NA	TRBV6-2/TRBV6-3	TRBJ2-7	14	many	TGTGCCAGCAGACGAGGAGGGGACCTCTACGAGCAGTACTTC	CASRRGGDLYEQYF
NA	TRBV9	TRBJ1-4	13	few	TGTGCCAGCAGCGTAGACGGGAATGAAAAACTGTTTTTT	CASSVDGNEKLFF
NA	TRBV7-6	TRBJ2-7	12	NA	TGTGCCATCAGGGGATCGACCTACGAGCAGTACTTC	CAIRGSTYEQYF
NA	TRBV11-2	TRBJ2-5	14	few	TGTGCCAGCAGCTTGGAGTTCGCGGAGGAGACCCAGTACTTC	CASSLEFAEETQYF
NA	TRBV4-1	TRBJ2-3	16	NA	TGCGCCAGCAGCCCCCGGGCAGGGCAGCCCACAGATACGCAGTATTTT	CASSPRAGQPTDTQYF